This T cell receptor beta chain was sequenced in a study of blood T cell repertoires in COVID-19. Study-level background: Whether acute or convalescent, the COVID-19 samples came from the United States, Italy and Spain. PBMCs, B-cell-depleted T cells, or T cells were the source of the cDNA or gDNA that made up the material.

J gave up 8 bases and V 3 bases, and 4 bases lay outside the gene matches. CDR3 length: 13 residues. Germline V CDR1 and CDR2: GTSNPN, SVGIG (reference sequence). How the authors handled the data: Amplified reference gene primers provided the basis for estimating nucleated cell counts. TCRdb's copy holds only in-frame clones and misses some; the assay was immunoSEQ multiplex PCR. The V and J calls and the clone size are those of that table, but D and trimming were determined from the DNA. The profile shows about 190,000 clones, about 89% of them singletons. This receptor was taken from a man aged 35-49 years with acute or convalescent COVID-19. The chain has TRBV30 and TRBJ1-3, with 10 bases fitting TRBD1. What was sequenced was peripheral blood. Written as DNA, the CDR3 is TGTGCCTGGAGGAGGGACAGGGGCTACACCATATATTTT. Protein sequence: CAWRRDRGYTIYF.